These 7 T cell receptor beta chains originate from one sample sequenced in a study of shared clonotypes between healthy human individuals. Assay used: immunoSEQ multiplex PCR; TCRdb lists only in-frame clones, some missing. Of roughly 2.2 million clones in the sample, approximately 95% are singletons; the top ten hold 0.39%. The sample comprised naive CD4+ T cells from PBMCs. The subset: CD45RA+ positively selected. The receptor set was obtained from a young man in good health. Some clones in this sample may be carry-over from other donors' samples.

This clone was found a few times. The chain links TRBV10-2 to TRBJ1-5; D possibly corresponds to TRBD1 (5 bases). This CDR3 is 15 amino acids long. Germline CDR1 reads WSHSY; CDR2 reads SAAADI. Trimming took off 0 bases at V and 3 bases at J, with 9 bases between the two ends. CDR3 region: CASSESSGHNQPQHF. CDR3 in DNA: TGCGCCAGCAGTGAGTCGAGTGGACACAATCAGCCCCAGCATTTT.

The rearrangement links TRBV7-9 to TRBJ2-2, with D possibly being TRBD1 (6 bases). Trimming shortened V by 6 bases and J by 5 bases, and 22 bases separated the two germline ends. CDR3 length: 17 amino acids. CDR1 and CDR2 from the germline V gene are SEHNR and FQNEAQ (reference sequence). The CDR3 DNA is TGTGCCAGCAGATCACCCGCCGGGACAAGCCGGACCGGGGAGCTGTTTTTT. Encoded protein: CASRSPAGTSRTGELFF.

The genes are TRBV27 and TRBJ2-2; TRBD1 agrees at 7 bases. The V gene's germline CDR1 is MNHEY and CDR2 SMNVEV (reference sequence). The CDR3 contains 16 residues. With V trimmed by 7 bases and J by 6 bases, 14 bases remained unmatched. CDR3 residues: CASTERGTEFAGELFF. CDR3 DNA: TGTGCCAGCACCGAAAGGGGGACAGAATTTGCCGGGGAGCTGTTTTTT.

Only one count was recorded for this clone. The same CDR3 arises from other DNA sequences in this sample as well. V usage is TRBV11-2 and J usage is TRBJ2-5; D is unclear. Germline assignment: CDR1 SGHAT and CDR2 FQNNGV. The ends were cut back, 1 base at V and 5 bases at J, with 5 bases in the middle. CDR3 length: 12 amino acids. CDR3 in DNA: TGTGCCAGCAGCTTAGTAGGGGAGACCCAGTACTTC. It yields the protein CASSLVGETQYF. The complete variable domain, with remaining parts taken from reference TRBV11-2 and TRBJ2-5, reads EAGVAQSPRYKIIEKRQSVAFWCNPISGHATLYWYQQILGQGPKLLIQFQNNGVVDDSQLPKDRFSAERLKGVDSTLKIQPAKLEDSAVYLCASSLVGETQYFGPGTRLLVL.

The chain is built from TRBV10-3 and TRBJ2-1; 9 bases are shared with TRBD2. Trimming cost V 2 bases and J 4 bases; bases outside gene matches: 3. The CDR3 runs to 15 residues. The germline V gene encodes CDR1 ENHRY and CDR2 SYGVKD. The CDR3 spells CAISEALAGYNEQFF. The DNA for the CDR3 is TGTGCCATCAGTGAGGCTCTAGCGGGATACAATGAGCAGTTCTTC.

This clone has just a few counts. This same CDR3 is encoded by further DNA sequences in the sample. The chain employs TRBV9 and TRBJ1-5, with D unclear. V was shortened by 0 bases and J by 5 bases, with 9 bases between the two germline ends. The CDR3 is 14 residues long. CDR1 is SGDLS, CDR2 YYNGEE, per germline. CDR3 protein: CASSVGPGDQPQHF. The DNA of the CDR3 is TGTGCCAGCAGCGTAGGTCCAGGTGATCAGCCCCAGCATTTT.

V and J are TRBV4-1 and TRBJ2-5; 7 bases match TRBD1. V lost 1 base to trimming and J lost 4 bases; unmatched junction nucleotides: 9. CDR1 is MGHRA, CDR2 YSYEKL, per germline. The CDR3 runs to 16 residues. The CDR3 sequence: CASSQAYRAGGETQYF. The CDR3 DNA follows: TGCGCCAGCAGCCAAGCGTATCGGGCAGGGGGAGAGACCCAGTACTTC.